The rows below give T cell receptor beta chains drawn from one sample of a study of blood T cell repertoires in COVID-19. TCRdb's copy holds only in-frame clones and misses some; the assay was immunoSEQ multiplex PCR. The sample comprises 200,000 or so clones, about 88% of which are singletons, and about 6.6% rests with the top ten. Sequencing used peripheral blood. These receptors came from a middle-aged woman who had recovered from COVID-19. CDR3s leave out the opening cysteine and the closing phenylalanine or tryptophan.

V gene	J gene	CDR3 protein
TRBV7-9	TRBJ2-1	ASRGWDSASYGAGSEQF
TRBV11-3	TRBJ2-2	ASSPPGGQGVNTGELF
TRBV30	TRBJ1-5	AWSGTGTGVNQPQH
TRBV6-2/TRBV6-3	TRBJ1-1	ASSLRNTEAF
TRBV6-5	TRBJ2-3	ASSPGTDTQY
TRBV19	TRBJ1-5	ASSGDSNQPQH
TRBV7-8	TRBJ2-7	ASSLSLAGVSEQY
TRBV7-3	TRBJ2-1	ASSPTGEPYNEQF
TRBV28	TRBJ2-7	ASIASAGDPHEQY
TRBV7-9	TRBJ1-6	ASSEKRPLGEGGSPLH
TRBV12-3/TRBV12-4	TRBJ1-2	ASSPGFGYT
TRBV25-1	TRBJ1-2	ASSQGYGYT
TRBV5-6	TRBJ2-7	ASSWDTYEQY
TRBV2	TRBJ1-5	ASSRAGQPQH
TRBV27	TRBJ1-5	ASSFSYRISNQPQH
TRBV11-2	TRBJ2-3	ASSLAGGPSTDTQY
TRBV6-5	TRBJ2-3	ATFRDNTDTQY
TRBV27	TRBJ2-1	ASRPDRISYNEQF
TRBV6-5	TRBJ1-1	ASSYAGFTEAF
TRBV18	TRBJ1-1	ASSPSVAGTEAF
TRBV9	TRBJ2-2	ASSPDGDSGELF
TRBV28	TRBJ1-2	ASSLNSNYGYT
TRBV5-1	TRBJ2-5	ASSLEAAGGSETQY
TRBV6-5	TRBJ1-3	ASSPGTRAGNTIY
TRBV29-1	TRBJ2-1	SVEEFGLAGGPLSYNEQF
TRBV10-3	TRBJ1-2	AISAGGAYGYT
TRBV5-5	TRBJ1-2	ASSLGQGFGYGYT
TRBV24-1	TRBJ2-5	ATSSAGAGDETQY
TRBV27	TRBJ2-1	ASSKVSTGGIGEQF
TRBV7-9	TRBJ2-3	ASTFLGTAFTDTQY
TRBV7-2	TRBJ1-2	ASSVDRLAFSGYT
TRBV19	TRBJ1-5	ASSRSAVSRQPQH
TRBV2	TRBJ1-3	ASSPGQVRNTIY
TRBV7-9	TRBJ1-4	ASSSPGQGALLF
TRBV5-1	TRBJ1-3	ASSLGTGGNGNTIY
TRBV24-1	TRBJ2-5	ATSDRGLTETQY
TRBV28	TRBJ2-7	ASNGQGSYEQY
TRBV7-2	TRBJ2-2	ASSSGGGGELF
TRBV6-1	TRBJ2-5	ASSDGFSGSGEETQY
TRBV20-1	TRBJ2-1	SASPGTRDRNEQF
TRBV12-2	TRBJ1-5	ASRLESLRGQGPQPQH
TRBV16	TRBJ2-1	ASSQSLASNEQF
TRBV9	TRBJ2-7	ASSVAGTDYEQY
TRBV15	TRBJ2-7	ATSGLGQGAYEQY
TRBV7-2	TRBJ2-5	ASSLGTGQETQY
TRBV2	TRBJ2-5	ASSELLSGMGDQETQY
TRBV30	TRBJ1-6	AGQGTSNNSPLH
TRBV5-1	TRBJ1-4	ASSPQIATNEKLF
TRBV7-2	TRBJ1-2	ASSPRQNYGYT
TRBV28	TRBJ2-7	ASSARVPQY
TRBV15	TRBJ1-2	ATSRDVREQGIGYT
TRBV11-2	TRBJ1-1	ASSLEATEAF
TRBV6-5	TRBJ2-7	ASSYRLAETSYEQY
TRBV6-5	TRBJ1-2	ASSLDRGGFGYT
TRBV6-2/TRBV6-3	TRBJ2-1	ASSSGLAGDNEQF
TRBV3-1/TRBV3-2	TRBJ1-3	ASSPGHLSGNTIY
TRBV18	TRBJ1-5	ASSKVGAGDTNQPQH
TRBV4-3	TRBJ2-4	ASSPGGGRNIQY
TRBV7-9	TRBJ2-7	ASSPPTRAAEQY